These T cell receptor beta chains were read from a single sample in a study of T-cell reconstitution after alpha-beta-depleted transplantation in children. Each CDR3 protein is one row after TCRdb ran MiXCR on the PCR reads. Here the sample spans some 830,000 distinct CDR3 sequences, 16% being singletons. The sample consisted of PBMCs, mostly from graft donor cells, taken 360 days after TCRalphabeta/CD19-depleted stem cell transplant. The source is a male patient between 10 and 17 years old who had a stem cell transplant for acute lymphoblastic leukemia, so the T cells may come from the graft donor. CDR3s include the opening cysteine and the closing phenylalanine or tryptophan. The order of the fields is CDR3 DNA, CDR3 protein, J gene, D gene, clone size, V gene. A D gene is named only where the DNA matches it firmly. The size field is filled for only some rows; it gives once, few, many or a size class.

TGTGCCAGCAGCCAAGATCCCCTAGCGGGAGCTAAGTCGGACACCGGGGAGCTGTTTTTT CASSQDPLAGAKSDTGELFF TRBJ2-2 TRBD2 - TRBV14
TGCGCCAGCAGCTTGGCTTGGCAGATCACTGAAGCTTTCTTT CASSLAWQITEAFF TRBJ1-1 - - TRBV5-1
TGTGCCAGCAGCTTAACTGGGGATCGCTCCTACGAGCAGTACTTC CASSLTGDRSYEQYF TRBJ2-7 - few TRBV13
TGTGCCAGCAGTTTATCGACAGGGGTTGGGGATACGCAGTATTTT CASSLSTGVGDTQYF TRBJ2-3 TRBD1 - TRBV27
TGTGCCAGCAGCTTAGATGAAGGACTAGCTGCCTACGAGCAGTACTTC CASSLDEGLAAYEQYF TRBJ2-7 TRBD2 - TRBV7-2
TGTGCCAGCAGCTTGAACTACTACACCGGGGAGCTGTTTTTT CASSLNYYTGELFF TRBJ2-2 - - TRBV7-2
TGTGCCAGCAGCTTAGATCCTATGTGGGAGGGAGTGGATACGCAGTATTTT CASSLDPMWEGVDTQYF TRBJ2-3 TRBD2 few TRBV11-2
TGTGCCAGCAGCTTCTTGCGGTTCTACGAGCAGTACTTC CASSFLRFYEQYF TRBJ2-7 - many TRBV7-8
TGTGCCAGCGGAACTAGCGGGAGGTCAGATACGCAGTATTTT CASGTSGRSDTQYF TRBJ2-3 TRBD2 few TRBV6-1
TGCGCCAGCAGCAGGGGACCGACGTTGAACACTGAAGCTTTCTTT CASSRGPTLNTEAFF TRBJ1-1 - - TRBV5-1